One sample yielded the 5 T cell receptor beta chains listed below, sequenced in a study of CD8 T cells in ankylosing spondylitis. TCRdb redid the calling of the 5' RACE reads with MiXCR, one entry per CDR3 protein. The data show about 42,000 distinct CDR3 sequences, about 4% seen once. The specimen sequenced was blood, either unsorted or a sorted T cell fraction (not recorded which). All receptors derive from a female donor with ankylosing spondylitis or in good health (not recorded which).

This clonotype was seen at least ten times. The chain couples TRBV9 to TRBJ1-2; TRBD1 is a possible D gene (6 bases). Germline loops: CDR1 SGDLS, CDR2 YYNGEE. The V and J ends lost 4 bases and 4 bases respectively, with 17 bases between them. This CDR3 contains 15 residues. The CDR3 DNA sequence: TGTGCCAGCAGCCCCAGGTGGGGGCTAGGCTATGGCTACACCTTC. Its protein is CASSPRWGLGYGYTF. Drawing the rest from reference TRBV9 and TRBJ1-2, the complete variable domain is DSGVTQTPKHLITATGQRVTLRCSPRSGDLSVYWYQQSLDQGLQFLIQYYNGEERAKGNILERFSAQQFPDLHSELNLSSLELGDSALYFCASSPRWGLGYGYTFGSGTRLTVV.

This clonotype turned up a few times. V and J are TRBV9 and TRBJ2-7, with D perhaps given as TRBD1 or TRBD2 (5 bases each). CDR1 is SGDLS, CDR2 YYNGEE, per germline. This CDR3 has 15 amino acids. Trimming removed 0 bases at V and 2 bases at J, with 12 bases between. The DNA of the CDR3 is TGTGCCAGCAGCGTAGAGGGGACGACCGCCTACGAGCAGTACTTC. The encoded protein is CASSVEGTTAYEQYF.

This clonotype was recorded at least ten times. The chain employs TRBV9 and TRBJ1-1; D is possibly TRBD1 (6 bases). The germline V gene encodes CDR1 SGDLS and CDR2 YYNGEE. V shed 2 bases and J shed 3 bases, with 11 bases lying between them. The CDR3 has 14 amino acids. The CDR3 reads CASSVSEGDTEAFF. CDR3 coding DNA: TGTGCCAGCAGCGTCAGCGAGGGGGACACTGAAGCTTTCTTT.

This clonotype came up many times. The chain is built from TRBV9 and TRBJ2-3, with D perhaps matching TRBD1 (8 bases). In germline, CDR1 is SGDLS, CDR2 YYNGEE. Trimming shortened V by 4 bases and J by 5 bases, and 17 bases separated the two germline ends. The CDR3 contains 15 residues. As DNA, the CDR3 is TGTGCCAGCAGCCCCCGACAGGGGACTATAGATACGCAGTATTTT. Its protein product is CASSPRQGTIDTQYF.

This clonotype showed up many times. J is TRBJ1-5 and V is TRBV9; a possible D gene is TRBD1 (6 bases). CDR3 length equals 14 residues. Germline V gene data show CDR1 as SGDLS and CDR2 as YYNGEE. V lost 0 bases to trimming and J lost 2 bases, with 6 bases between them. The CDR3 DNA reads as TGTGCCAGCAGCGTAGAGGGGGGCAATCAGCCCCAGCATTTT. It specifies CASSVEGGNQPQHF. The whole variable domain, remainder taken from reference TRBV9 and TRBJ1-5, is DSGVTQTPKHLITATGQRVTLRCSPRSGDLSVYWYQQSLDQGLQFLIQYYNGEERAKGNILERFSAQQFPDLHSELNLSSLELGDSALYFCASSVEGGNQPQHFGDGTRLSIL.